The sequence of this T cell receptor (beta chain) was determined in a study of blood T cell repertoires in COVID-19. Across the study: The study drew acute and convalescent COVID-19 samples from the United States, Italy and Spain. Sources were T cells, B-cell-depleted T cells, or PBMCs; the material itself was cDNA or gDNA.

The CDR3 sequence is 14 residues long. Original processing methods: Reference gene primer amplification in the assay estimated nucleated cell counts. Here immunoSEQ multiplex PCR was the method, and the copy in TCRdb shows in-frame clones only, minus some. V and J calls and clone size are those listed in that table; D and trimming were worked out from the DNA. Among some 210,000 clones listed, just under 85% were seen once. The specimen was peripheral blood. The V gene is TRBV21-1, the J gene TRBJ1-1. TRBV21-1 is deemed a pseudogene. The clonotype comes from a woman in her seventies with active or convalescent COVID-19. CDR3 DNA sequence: TGTGCCAGCAACCGGATCGGGATGAACACTGAAGCTTTCTTT. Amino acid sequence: CASNRIGMNTEAFF.